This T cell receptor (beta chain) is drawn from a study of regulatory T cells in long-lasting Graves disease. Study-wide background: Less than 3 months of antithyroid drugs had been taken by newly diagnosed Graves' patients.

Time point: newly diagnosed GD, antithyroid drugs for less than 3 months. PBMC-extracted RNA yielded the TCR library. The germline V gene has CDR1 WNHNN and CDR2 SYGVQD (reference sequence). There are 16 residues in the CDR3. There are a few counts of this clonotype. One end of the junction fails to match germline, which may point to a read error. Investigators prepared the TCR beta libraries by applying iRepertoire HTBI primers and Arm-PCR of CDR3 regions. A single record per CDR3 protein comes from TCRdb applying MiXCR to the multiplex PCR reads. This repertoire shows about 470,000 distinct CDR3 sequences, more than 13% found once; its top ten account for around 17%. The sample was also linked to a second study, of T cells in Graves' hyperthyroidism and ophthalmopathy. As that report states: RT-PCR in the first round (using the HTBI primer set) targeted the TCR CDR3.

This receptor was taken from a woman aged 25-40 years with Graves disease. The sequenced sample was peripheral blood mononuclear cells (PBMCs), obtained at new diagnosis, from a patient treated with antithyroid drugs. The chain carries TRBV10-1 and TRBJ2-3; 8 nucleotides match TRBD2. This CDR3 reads CASSDPTSDLRDRQYF. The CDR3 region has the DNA TGCGCCAGCAGTGATCCGACTAGCGATCTGAGGGATAGGCAGTATTTT.